This TCR beta chain was captured in a study of CD8 T cells in Susac syndrome. The CDR3 totals 12 residues. V was shortened by 4 bases and J by 4 bases, with 10 bases between the two germline ends. Germline V CDR1 and CDR2: GTSNPN, SVGIG (reference sequence). RNA was extracted with the RNeasy kit, and a quantity of about 0.45 to 1 ug was reverse transcribed using random hexamers. TCRdb itself ran the immunoSEQ multiplex PCR reads through MiXCR, one entry per CDR3 protein. The table shows hundreds of thousands of distinct CDR3 sequences, with 95% occurring only once. The gene calls are TRBV30 and TRBJ1-2; D is unresolved. The sequencing sample was made of CD4+ T cells from PBMCs. The sequence derives from a human donor with multiple sclerosis. The CDR3 reads CAWMPPGYGYTF. The DNA of the CDR3 is TGTGCCTGGATGCCACCCGGCTATGGCTACACCTTC.